What follows is one T cell receptor beta chain and its context. The table came from immunoSEQ multiplex PCR; TCRdb's copy has only in-frame clones and leaves some out. In the table there are about 510,000 clones, about 96% of which are singletons. The data belong to a study of shared clonotypes between healthy human individuals. The CDR3 extends over 12 amino acids. CDR1 and CDR2 from the germline V gene are SGDLS and YYNGEE. With 2 bases removed from V and 9 bases from J, the gap between germline ends came to 11 bases. The chain joins TRBV9 to TRBJ1-2; D remains unclear. This TCR came from a woman aged 30 to 39 in good health. The sequenced sample was naive CD4+ T cells sorted from blood. Subset denoted: CD45RA+ positively selected. CDR3: CASSVQDLSYTF. The CDR3, as DNA: TGTGCCAGCAGCGTGCAGGACCTGAGCTACACCTTC.